What follows are 19 T cell receptor beta chains derived from one specimen sequenced in a study of T cells in Graves' hyperthyroidism and ophthalmopathy. TCR beta CDR3 sequences were amplified from RNA transcripts. First-round RT-PCR targeting the TCR CDR3 was performed with the HTBI primer set. From the multiplex PCR reads, TCRdb called clonotypes with MiXCR, one entry per CDR3 protein. The sample lists 600,000 to 850,000 distinct CDR3 sequences, 15% to 20% seen once, with 16% in the top ten. Sequenced: blood. These receptors were taken from a woman between 45 and 60 years old with Graves' hyperthyroidism that later progressed to Graves' ophthalmopathy.

This clonotype has a count of ten or more. This chain joins TRBV6-1 and TRBJ2-7, with D possibly matching TRBD1 (6 bases). V was shortened by 4 bases and J by 3 bases, with 13 bases between the two germline ends. Germline V lookup: CDR1 MNHNS, CDR2 SASEGT. This CDR3 is 14 amino acids long. The CDR3 protein is CASSAVRGFYEQYF. CDR3 DNA sequence: TGTGCCAGCAGTGCGGTCAGGGGTTTCTACGAGCAGTACTTC.

This clonotype has ten or more counts. The V call is TRBV12-3 or TRBV12-4, the J call TRBJ1-3, with D hard to call. The germline V and J ends were trimmed by 3 bases and 4 bases, with 13 bases remaining between them. This CDR3 is built from 15 residues. CDR3 loop: CASSLQGGGGNTIYF. In nucleotides, the CDR3 is TGTGCCAGCAGTTTGCAAGGTGGAGGAGGAAACACCATATATTTT.

This clonotype was found a few times. The chain's CDR3 is CASSRLGLAGEQFF. Written as DNA, the CDR3 is TGTGCCAGCAGCCGGTTGGGGCTGGCGGGTGAGCAGTTCTTC. The chain is built from TRBV7-6 and TRBJ2-1, with D possibly being TRBD1 or TRBD2 (5 bases each). The CDR3 consists of 14 residues. Deletions cut 5 bases from V and 9 bases from J, with 17 bases between. The germline CDR1 and CDR2 sequences are SGHVS and FNYEAQ.

This sequence joins TRBV7-9 and TRBJ1-1; 9 nucleotides agree with TRBD1. Germline V gene data show CDR1 as SEHNR and CDR2 as FQNEAQ (reference sequence). After removal of 5 bases from V and 5 bases from J, the junction contained 12 bases not matched to a gene. The CDR3 totals 16 residues. The CDR3 DNA sequence: TGTGCCAGCAGCCCAAGGTGGACAGGGGTGGGTACTGAAGCTTTCTTT. Its translation: CASSPRWTGVGTEAFF. Together with reference TRBV7-9 and TRBJ1-1, the CDR3 gives the full variable domain: DTGVSQNPRHKITKRGQNVTFRCDPISEHNRLYWYRQTLGQGPEFLTYFQNEAQLEKSRLLSDRFSAERPKGSFSTLEIQRTEQGDSAMYLCASSPRWTGVGTEAFFGQGTRLTVV.

This clonotype turned up a few times. The CDR3 carries no conserved terminal phenylalanine or tryptophan, so it likely arises from a read error. This chain joins TRBV5-1 and TRBJ2-2, with TRBD1 matching over 10 bases. The CDR3 covers 15 residues. V lost 4 bases and J lost 5; bases outside the gene matches: 5. Germline V gene lookup returns CDR1 SGHRS and CDR2 YFSETQ. CDR3 in amino acids: CASSKDRGWTGELFL. The CDR3 DNA reads TGCGCCAGCAGCAAGGACAGGGGGTGGACCGGGGAGCTGTTTCTT.

This clonotype was seen ten or more times. V is TRBV20-1 and J is TRBJ2-3; D gene ambiguous. The CDR3 extends over 12 amino acids. Germline CDR1 reads DFQATT; CDR2 reads SNEGSKA (reference sequence). The V gene lost 8 bases and the J gene lost 1 base, with 10 bases spanning the gap. CDR3 region: CSTSPRTDTQYF. The CDR3 DNA sequence: TGCAGTACCTCCCCCCGCACAGATACGCAGTATTTT.

This clonotype was counted a few times. This chain uses TRBV7-9 with TRBJ2-5; 12 bases are shared with TRBD2. Germline V gives CDR1 SEHNR, CDR2 FQNEAQ (reference sequence). V lost 4 bases and J lost 5; bases outside the gene matches: 8. The CDR3 has 16 residues. The CDR3 is CASSSSGGAPRETQYF. The CDR3 DNA reads TGTGCCAGCAGCTCTAGCGGGGGGGCCCCACGGGAGACCCAGTACTTC.

To note about this clonotype: Since a much larger clone is just one base distant, this may be a read error. The chain employs TRBV11-2 and TRBJ1-6; D gene uncertain. This CDR3 contains 14 residues. From germline, CDR1 is SGHAT and CDR2 FQNNGV. The DNA of the CDR3 is TGTGCCAGCAACTTATCACATCTTAATTCACCCCTCCACTTT. Its protein is CASNLSHLNSPLHF.

This clonotype came up a few times. The chain recombines TRBV5-1 with TRBJ1-1, with a possible D match to TRBD1 (5 bases). CDR1 is SGHRS and CDR2 is YFSETQ in the germline V gene. The CDR3 spans 15 residues. Trimming removed 0 bases from V and 3 bases from J, with 12 bases in between. The CDR3 region is CASSLGGAEYTEAFF. DNA for the CDR3: TGCGCCAGCAGCTTGGGGGGCGCGGAGTACACTGAAGCTTTCTTT. The whole variable domain, filled in from reference TRBV5-1 and TRBJ1-1, reads KAGVTQTPRYLIKTRGQQVTLSCSPISGHRSVSWYQQTPGQGLQFLFEYFSETQRNKGNFPGRFSGRQFSNSRSEMNVSTLELGDSALYLCASSLGGAEYTEAFFGQGTRLTVV.

This chain uses TRBV11-3 with TRBJ1-2; 8 bases align to TRBD1. CDR1 is SGHNT, CDR2 YENEEA, per germline. V was clipped by 6 bases and J by 7 bases; unmatched bases: 7. CDR3 length: 13 residues. CDR3 residues: CASSPGGISGYTF. CDR3 bases: TGTGCCAGCAGTCCAGGGGGCATCTCTGGCTACACCTTC.

This clonotype appeared many times. The chain employs TRBV11-1 and TRBJ1-1; 7 bases map to TRBD1. Germline CDR1 is SGHAT and CDR2 is FQDESV (reference sequence). V lost 5 bases, J lost 0 bases, and 12 bases stayed unmatched. The CDR3 consists of 17 residues. CDR3 sequence reads: CASSRYRDRYMNTEAFF. As DNA, the CDR3 is TGTGCCAGCAGCCGTTACCGGGACAGATACATGAACACTGAAGCTTTCTTT.

This clonotype was picked up a small number of times. V gene TRBV20-1 combines with J gene TRBJ2-7, with 9 nucleotides matching TRBD1. Germline assignment: CDR1 DFQATT and CDR2 SNEGSKA (reference sequence). This CDR3 has 15 residues. V trimming: 5 bases; J trimming: 3 bases; junction bases outside the gene matches: 11. The DNA of the CDR3 is TGCAGTGCTGGTCGATCGGACAGGGGTTACTACGAGCAGTACTTC. Residues: CSAGRSDRGYYEQYF.

There are many counts of this clonotype. V usage is TRBV12-3 or TRBV12-4 and J usage is TRBJ1-6, with TRBD1 as a possible D gene (5 bases). The CDR3 covers 16 residues. V lost 3 bases, J lost 7 bases, and 16 bases lay in between. CDR3 sequence: CASSLAGTGINSPLHF. DNA for the CDR3: TGTGCCAGCAGTTTGGCCGGGACCGGGATCAATTCACCCCTCCACTTT.

This clonotype was detected only a few times. A read error may produce the germline difference seen at one junction end. This chain connects TRBV6-5 to TRBJ2-1; 7 nucleotides line up with TRBD1. The germline CDR1 and CDR2 sequences are MNHEY and SVGAGI. The length of the CDR3 is 15 residues. This CDR3 reads CASSNSGGIYNEQFF. In DNA form, the CDR3 reads TGTGCCAGCAGTAACTCAGGGGGTATCTACAATGAGCAGTTCTTC.

This clonotype was seen at least ten times. The chain is built from TRBV6-2 or TRBV6-3 and TRBJ1-5; TRBD1 agrees at 7 bases. CDR1 is MNHEY and CDR2 is SVGEGT in the germline V gene. V was pared by 6 bases and J by 7 bases, with 9 bases of the junction left unmatched. The CDR3 extends over 14 amino acids. The CDR3 nucleotides read TGTGCCAGCAGACAGACAGGGATCTGGCAGCCCCAGCATTTT. Translating it yields CASRQTGIWQPQHF.

This clonotype has only a few counts. This sequence joins TRBV29-1 and TRBJ1-3; TRBD1 matches 8 bases. The CDR3 length is 14 residues. Trimming took 4 bases from V and 4 from J; bases not matched to a gene: 6. Germline assignment: CDR1 SQVTM and CDR2 ANQGSEA. CDR3 region: CSVGQGAEGNTIYF. In DNA, the CDR3 is TGCAGCGTTGGGCAGGGGGCCGAGGGAAACACCATATATTTT.

As regards this clonotype: Compared with germline, one end of the junction differs, possibly owing to a read error. The V call is TRBV29-1, the J call TRBJ2-7, with 8 bases identical to TRBD1. The CDR3 contains 14 residues. CDR1 is SQVTM and CDR2 is ANQGSEA in the germline V gene. CDR3 protein: CSVVGRGQSYEHYF. In nucleotides, the CDR3 is TGCAGCGTTGTGGGCAGGGGGCAATCCTACGAGCATTACTTC.

V usage is TRBV18 and J usage is TRBJ1-2, with D unresolved. This CDR3 is 12 amino acids long. Trimming cost V 11 bases and J 4 bases, with 14 bases left between them. Germline V gene data show CDR1 as KGHSH and CDR2 as LQKENI. CDR3 loop: CASLSPSYGYTF. CDR3 DNA: TGTGCCTCACTGAGCCCCTCCTATGGCTACACCTTC.

This clonotype was counted between two and nine times. This chain links TRBV25-1 with TRBJ1-1; D perhaps matches TRBD1 (6 bases). CDR3 length equals 16 residues. Germline CDR1 reads MGHDK; CDR2 reads SYGVNS. V was clipped by 2 bases and J by 5 bases, with 18 bases between them. The CDR3 nucleotides are TGTGCCAGCAGTGAACCTTCCCTAGGGGGGTCAACTGAAGCTTTCTTT. Its translation is CASSEPSLGGSTEAFF.